This record concerns one T cell receptor (beta chain) sequence. Before the COVID-19 pandemic, during about 2010-2019, CD4+ T cells were taken from unexposed donors. The sample originates from a study of CD4 T cells in relation to SARS-CoV-2 and coronaviruses. The CDR3 contains 13 residues. Per the germline V gene, CDR1 is LNHDA and CDR2 is SQIVND (reference sequence). V lost 2 bases to trimming and J lost 4 bases, with 7 bases between them. Sequencing used immunoSEQ multiplex PCR; TCRdb keeps in-frame clones, though not all of them. This table has under 90,000 clones, 85% to 95% appearing once. The V gene is TRBV19, the J gene TRBJ2-3; D uncertain. The sequenced sample was naive CD4+ T cells from PBMCs. Subset described: naive CD4+ T cells isolated by negative enrichment. The clonotype originates from a human donor in good health. The CDR3 here is CASSIPSADTQYF. CDR3 coding DNA: TGTGCCAGTAGTATACCCTCCGCAGATACGCAGTATTTT.